The entry below gives a single T cell receptor beta chain sequence along with its context. This sample was taken from a study of cytomegalovirus exposure and HLA in healthy donors. Study as a whole: Genotyping showed 75% to 90% of almost 400 donors falling in the Caucasian-associated ancestry cluster.

Primers: 60 Vbeta forward and 13 Jbeta reverse. Profiling relied on immunoSEQ multiplex PCR, and the TCRdb table lists in-frame clones only, not all of them. Of 150,000 to 200,000 clones listed, around 80% are singletons. This clonotype originated in a woman aged 40 to 55 in good health and CMV-seropositive. Sequences were obtained from PBMCs.

The CDR3 spells CASSPQGSGNTIYF. The CDR3 bases are TGTGCCAGCTCACCACAGGGGTCGGGAAACACCATATATTTT. J is TRBJ1-3 and V is TRBV18; D is perhaps TRBD1 (5 bases). The V and J ends lost 1 base and 4 bases respectively, with 8 bases between them. The CDR3 runs to 14 residues. Germline V lookup: CDR1 KGHSH, CDR2 LQKENI.